Given below is one T cell receptor (beta chain) in context. The antigen remains undetermined. A 5'RACE template-switching step, the method used to make TCR cDNA, added a universal primer site and UMIs. TCRdb analysed the 5' RACE reads with MiXCR anew, one entry per CDR3 protein. The sample yields about 260,000 distinct CDR3 sequences, 13% seen once. There are 14 residues in the CDR3. Trimming left V 5 bases short and J 2 bases short, with 12 bases between. Germline CDR1 and CDR2: ENHRY and SYGVKD. This entry is derived from a study of T cells after yellow fever vaccination. Looking at the study overall: Preparation used SMART-Seq v4 Ultra Low Input for the low-cell-number fractions.

The study, taken as a whole, reports: Post-booster repertoires contained most primary-vaccination clones again (roughly 96% CD4, 85% to 90% CD8). CD4 and CD8 compartments shared a small share of clonotypes.

The V call is TRBV10-3, the J call TRBJ2-5; D is possibly TRBD2 (6 bases). The origin of this receptor is a man aged 25 to 40 who received the YFV17D yellow fever vaccine. The specimen comprised CD4+ T cells sorted from PBMCs, sampled 45 days after the yellow fever booster vaccination. The CDR3 DNA is TGTGCCATCAGTCAAAATGCGGGACAAGAGACCCAGTACTTC. This translates into CAISQNAGQETQYF.